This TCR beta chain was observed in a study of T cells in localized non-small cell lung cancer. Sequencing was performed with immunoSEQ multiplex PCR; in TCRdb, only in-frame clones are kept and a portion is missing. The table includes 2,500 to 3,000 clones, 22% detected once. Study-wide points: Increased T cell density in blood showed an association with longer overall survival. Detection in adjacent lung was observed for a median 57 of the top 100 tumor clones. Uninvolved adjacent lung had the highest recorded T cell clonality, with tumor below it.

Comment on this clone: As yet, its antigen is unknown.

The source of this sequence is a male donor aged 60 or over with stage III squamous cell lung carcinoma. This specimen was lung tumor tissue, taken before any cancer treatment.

CDR3 coding DNA: TGTGCCAGCAGCCGAAGCACGGGAGGACTCACTACGCAGTATTTT. Protein: CASSRSTGGLTTQYF. The V call is TRBV14, the J call TRBJ2-3; 7 nucleotides line up with TRBD2. V lost 4 bases to trimming and J lost 8 bases; unmatched junction nucleotides: 12. This CDR3 region has 15 residues. Germline V gene data show CDR1 as SGHDN and CDR2 as FVKESK.